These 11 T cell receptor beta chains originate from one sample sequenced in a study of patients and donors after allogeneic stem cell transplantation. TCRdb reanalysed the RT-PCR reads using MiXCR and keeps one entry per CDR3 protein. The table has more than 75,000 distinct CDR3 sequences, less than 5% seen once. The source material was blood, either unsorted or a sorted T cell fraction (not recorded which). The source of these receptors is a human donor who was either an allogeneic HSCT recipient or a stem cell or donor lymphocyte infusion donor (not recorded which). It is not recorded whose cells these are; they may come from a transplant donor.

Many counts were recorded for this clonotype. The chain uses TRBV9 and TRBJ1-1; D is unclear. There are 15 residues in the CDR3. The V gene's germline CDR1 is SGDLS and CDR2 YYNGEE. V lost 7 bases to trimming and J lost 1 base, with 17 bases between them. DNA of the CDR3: TGTGCCAGCGCCCGAGGGTACGTCGGGAACACTGAAGCTTTCTTT. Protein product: CASARGYVGNTEAFF. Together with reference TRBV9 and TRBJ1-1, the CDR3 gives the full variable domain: DSGVTQTPKHLITATGQRVTLRCSPRSGDLSVYWYQQSLDQGLQFLIQYYNGEERAKGNILERFSAQQFPDLHSELNLSSLELGDSALYFCASARGYVGNTEAFFGQGTRLTVV.

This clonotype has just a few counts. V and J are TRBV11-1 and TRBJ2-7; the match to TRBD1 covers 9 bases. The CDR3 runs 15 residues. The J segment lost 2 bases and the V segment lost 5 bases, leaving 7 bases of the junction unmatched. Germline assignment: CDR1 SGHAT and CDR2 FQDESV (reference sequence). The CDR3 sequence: CASSRTGTGPYEQYF. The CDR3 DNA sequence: TGTGCCAGCAGCCGGACCGGGACAGGGCCCTACGAGCAGTACTTC.

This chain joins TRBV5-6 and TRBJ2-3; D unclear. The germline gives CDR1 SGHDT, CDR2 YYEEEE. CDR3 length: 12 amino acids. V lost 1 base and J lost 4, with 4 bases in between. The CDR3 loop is CASSLQSDTQYF. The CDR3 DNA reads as TGTGCCAGCAGCTTGCAATCAGATACGCAGTATTTT.

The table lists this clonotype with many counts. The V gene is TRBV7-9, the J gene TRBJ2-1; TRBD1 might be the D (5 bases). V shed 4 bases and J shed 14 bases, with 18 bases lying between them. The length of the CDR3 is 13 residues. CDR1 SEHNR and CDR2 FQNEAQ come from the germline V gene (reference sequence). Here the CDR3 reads CASSSGRAPREFF. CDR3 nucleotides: TGTGCCAGCAGCTCCGGGCGAGCTCCCAGGGAGTTCTTC.

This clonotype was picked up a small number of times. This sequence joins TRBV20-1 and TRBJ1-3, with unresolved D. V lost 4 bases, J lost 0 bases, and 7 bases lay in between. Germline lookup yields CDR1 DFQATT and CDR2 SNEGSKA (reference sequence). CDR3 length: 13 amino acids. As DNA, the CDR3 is TGCAGTGCTACCTCATACTCTGGAAACACCATATATTTT. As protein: CSATSYSGNTIYF.

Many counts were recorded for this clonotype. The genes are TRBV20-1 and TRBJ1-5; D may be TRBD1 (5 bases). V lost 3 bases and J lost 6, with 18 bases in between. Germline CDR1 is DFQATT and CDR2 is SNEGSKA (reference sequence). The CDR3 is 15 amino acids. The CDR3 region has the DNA TGCAGTGCTAGTCCCCGGGGGGGAGGTTCTCAGCCCCAGCATTTT. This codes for CSASPRGGGSQPQHF.

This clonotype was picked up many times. The CDR3 DNA sequence: TGCAGTGCTTCAAACCCCGGGACAGGGGGTATCGAGCAGTACTTC. Translating it yields CSASNPGTGGIEQYF. The genes are TRBV20-1 and TRBJ2-7; 11 bases fit TRBD1. Unmatched junction bases numbered 12, after V lost 5 bases and J lost 6 bases. The CDR3 is made up of 15 amino acids. The V gene's germline CDR1 is DFQATT and CDR2 SNEGSKA (reference sequence).

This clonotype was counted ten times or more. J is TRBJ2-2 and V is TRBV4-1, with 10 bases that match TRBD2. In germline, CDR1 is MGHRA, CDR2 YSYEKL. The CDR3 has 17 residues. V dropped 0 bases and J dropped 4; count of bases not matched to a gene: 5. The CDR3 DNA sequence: TGCGCCAGCAGCCAAGATCGGACTAGCGGTCTCACCGGGGAGCTGTTTTTT. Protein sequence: CASSQDRTSGLTGELFF.

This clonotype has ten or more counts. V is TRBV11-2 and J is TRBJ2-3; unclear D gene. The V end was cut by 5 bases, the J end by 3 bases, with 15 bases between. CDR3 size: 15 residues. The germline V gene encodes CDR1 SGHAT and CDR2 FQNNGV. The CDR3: CASSRTVTGTDTQYF. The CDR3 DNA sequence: TGTGCCAGCAGCCGTACTGTGACCGGGACAGATACGCAGTATTTT.

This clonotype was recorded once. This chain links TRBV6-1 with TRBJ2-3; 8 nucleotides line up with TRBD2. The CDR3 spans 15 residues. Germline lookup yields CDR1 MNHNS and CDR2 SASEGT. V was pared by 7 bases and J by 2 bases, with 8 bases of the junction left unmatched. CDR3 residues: CASNPGSGDTDTQYF. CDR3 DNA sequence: TGTGCCAGCAACCCGGGTAGCGGGGACACAGATACGCAGTATTTT.

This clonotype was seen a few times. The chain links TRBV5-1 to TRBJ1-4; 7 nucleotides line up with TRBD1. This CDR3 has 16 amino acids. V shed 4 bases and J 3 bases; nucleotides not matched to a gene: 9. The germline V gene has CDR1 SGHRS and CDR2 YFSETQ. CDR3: CASSRGQSRANEKLFF. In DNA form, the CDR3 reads TGCGCCAGCAGCAGGGGACAGAGCCGCGCTAATGAAAAACTGTTTTTT.